The entry below gives a single T cell receptor (beta chain) sequence along with its context. Clones were read by immunoSEQ multiplex PCR, and TCRdb kept only the in-frame ones, dropping some. The data hold 70,000 or so clones, with over 70% observed a single time. Germline loops: CDR1 SGHTA, CDR2 FQGNSA. CDR3 length: 15 residues. This specimen belongs to a study of blood T cell repertoires in COVID-19. Specimen: peripheral blood. The TCR comes from a man aged 60 to 69 with acute or convalescent COVID-19. The chain is built from TRBV7-2 and TRBJ2-6, with D possibly being TRBD1 (6 bases). The CDR3 loop is CACVKQGTGANVLTF. The CDR3 DNA is TGTGCGTGCGTAAAACAGGGAACTGGGGCCAACGTCCTGACTTTC.